This T cell receptor beta chain is from a study of neurological immune-mediated disorders. Many counts were recorded for this clonotype. TCRdb recomputed calls from the 5' RACE reads with MiXCR, one row per CDR3 protein. The repertoire holds tens of thousands of distinct CDR3 sequences, with approximately 11% as singletons. Time point denoted: longitudinal time-point 1 (baseline). Sample: PBMCs. This sequence originates from a male donor with HTLV-1-associated myelopathy (HAM/TSP).

The chain's CDR3 is CASRPTGGYREQYF. CDR3 coding DNA: TGTGCCAGCAGACCGACGGGGGGCTATCGCGAGCAGTACTTC. The chain couples TRBV6-5 to TRBJ2-7; D possibly corresponds to TRBD2 (7 bases). The ends were cut back, 6 bases at V and 6 bases at J, with 18 bases in the middle. Germline V lookup: CDR1 MNHEY, CDR2 SVGAGI. The CDR3 is 14 amino acids.